Sequencing of this T cell receptor beta chain was carried out in a study of blood T cell repertoires in COVID-19. Study background: Spain, Italy and the United States supplied samples that represented acute and convalescent COVID-19.

Measured with immunoSEQ multiplex PCR; TCRdb has only the in-frame clones, and not every one. Found here are around 160,000 clones, about 81% of them singletons; the top ten hold approximately 11%. Sequences were obtained from peripheral blood. The source of this sequence is a human donor in a cohort sampled during active COVID-19.

In DNA, the CDR3 is TGCGCCAGCAGCCACACGTCCCGAGGTGGCTACACCTTC. Encoded protein: CASSHTSRGGYTF. The chain links TRBV4-1 to TRBJ1-2, with no clear D. Germline CDR1 is MGHRA and CDR2 is YSYEKL. The CDR3 is 13 residues long. Between the trimmed V and J ends, which lost 3 bases and 7 bases, there was a span of 12 bases.